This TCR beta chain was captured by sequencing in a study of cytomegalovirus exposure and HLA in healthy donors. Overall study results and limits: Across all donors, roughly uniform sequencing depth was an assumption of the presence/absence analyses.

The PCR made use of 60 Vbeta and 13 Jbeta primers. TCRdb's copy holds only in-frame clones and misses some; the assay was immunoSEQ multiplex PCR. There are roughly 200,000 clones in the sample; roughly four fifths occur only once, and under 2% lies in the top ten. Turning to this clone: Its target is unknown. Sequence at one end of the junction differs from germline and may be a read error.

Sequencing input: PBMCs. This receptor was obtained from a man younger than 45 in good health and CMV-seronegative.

The CDR3 here is CACRQPGPQYF. The CDR3 DNA reads as TGTGCCTGCAGACAGCCAGGGCCCCAGTACTTC. The V call is TRBV2, the J call TRBJ2-5, with D possibly matching TRBD1 (5 bases). Looked up from germline, CDR1 is SNHLY and CDR2 is FYNNEI. The CDR3 runs 11 residues.